Below, one TCR beta chain is given with its context. This receptor's antigen is unknown. There are no base qualities to consult, and no much larger clone falls within one base. The data stem from a study of cytomegalovirus exposure and HLA in healthy donors (dated by TCRdb to about 2017). Regarding the research as a whole: An earlier analysis of fewer than 750 of the donors reported around 280 Gb of sequence data and about 120 million unique TCR beta sequences obtained from some 170 million T cells. An early release covering 500 to 750 HLA-typed donors comprised about 300 gigabases of sequencing data and about 90 million unique TCR sequences. Of the roughly 400 genotyped donors, 81% fell in the genetic ancestry cluster associated with self-reported Caucasian donors. The study aimed to test whether cataloging public T cell receptors could reveal signatures of past pathogen exposure. The T cell repertoires of some 700 subjects were profiled by immunosequencing and related to cytomegalovirus serostatus. In addition to the first cohort of approximately 670 subjects, a separate validation cohort of about 120 different subjects was used. To predict cytomegalovirus infection status, the study brought together high-throughput TCR immunosequencing, statistical association of individual TCRs with disease status, and machine learning. To study patterns of TCR occurrence, a later analysis re-analyzed previously published TCR beta repertoires from 650 to 750 donors and added high-resolution HLA genotyping. Rather than using new phenotypic data, the later analysis identified candidate immune exposures from TCR beta sequences and from how often those sequences occurred across donors. In an earlier analysis of roughly 600 of the donors, high-throughput TCR beta sequencing was used to judge whether each TCR beta V gene segment behaved as functional or pseudogenic. Donor age, sex, ethnicity and CMV serostatus were compiled alongside the repertoire data. A later genetic analysis used genome-wide SNP genotypes for about 65% of the roughly 670 donors, treating that subset as a discovery cohort. Every repertoire in the discovery cohort had been generated on one and the same sequencing platform. Both class I and class II loci were covered by HLA typing, at four-digit resolution. The number of typed donors differed by locus: about 629-630 for A, B, C, DRB1 and DQB1; 500 to 550 for DQA1; approximately 600 for DPA1; and around 470 for DPB1. Because of strong linkage in the cohort, roughly 5 DR-DQ haplotypes were treated as single units for association and clustering. Among over 350 genotyped donors of the cohort, an average of around 240,000 unique TCR beta nucleotide sequences were sequenced per donor, around 18% of them non-productive. Summary of the overall study and its limitations: According to a later analysis, most CMV-associated TCR beta chains appeared to be HLA-restricted, and the HLA associations seemed to be driven largely by CMV exposure. Sequencing depth was assumed to be roughly uniform across donors in the presence/absence analyses, though that assumption may not hold. A further reported finding was that TCR beta sequences accurately predicted the HLA-A and HLA-B alleles for most subjects in the first cohort. Cytomegalovirus status was reported to be diagnosed by the classifier with high specificity and sensitivity in both the original and validation cohorts. The earlier analysis of 450 to 700 of the donors excluded 15 to 20 rarely observed V segments, including chromosome 9 orphons, because counts were too low. Linkage disequilibrium might explain the correlated functional status among segregating V segments, but an unknown experimental factor could not be ruled out. The authors suggested that the approach could potentially be generalized to other disease states and immunological phenotypes. According to a later analysis, parvovirus B19, influenza, CMV and Epstein-Barr virus appeared linked to several top co-occurrence clusters. In an earlier analysis of approximately 600 of the donors, most TCR beta V segments were observed in productive rearrangements about 87% or about 30% of the time, broadly matching IMGT annotations. Assigning TCR associations to individual alleles was difficult when HLA alleles, especially DR and DQ, strongly co-occurred. According to a later analysis, TCR association rates differed among HLA loci, with DRB1 alleles showing the most associated TCRs and HLA-C alleles showing the fewest. Most TCR sequences were seen in very few donors, while some public TCRs were found in many individuals. Because some donors lacked HLA typing at each locus, the association tests relied only on the typed subset. Immune exposure information for the cohort was limited to CMV serostatus. A total of 164 TCR beta chains were listed by the study as associated with cytomegalovirus. A later analysis associated about 17,000 TCR beta sequences with specific HLA alleles at a false discovery rate of 0.05. The cohort was sequenced for TCR beta chains only, and without alpha or paired-chain data the features that could be detected were limited. Compared with the roughly 670-donor mean, donors in an Asian-associated ancestry cluster had fewer N-insertions in productive TCRs, according to a later genetic analysis. In vitro tests confirmed that three of the cytomegalovirus-associated TCR beta chains recognize cytomegalovirus antigens. A later genetic analysis associated a missense DCLRE1C variant with V-gene and J-gene trimming of TCR beta chains, and an independent cohort replicated the association. A group of highly shared sequence variants was considered likely to be a technical artifact of the sequencing pipeline. In a later analysis, HLA-associated TCR beta chains showed more clonal expansion and lower generation probabilities than non-associated chains that were equally common. Because the 87-base-pair reads could not distinguish some IMGT-functional V segments, including TRBV6-2 and TRBV6-3, those segments were excluded.

Its CDR3 holds 16 amino acids, cysteine through phenylalanine. Only CDR3 DNA remains: 48 bases, in frame from the first base. Trimming removed 4 bases from V and 1 base from J, leaving 14 bases between the germline ends. As encoded in the germline V gene, CDR1 is SGHTA while CDR2 is FQGNSA. The cohort comprised under 700 healthy bone marrow donors. Cohort members were all nominally healthy when sampled, although unrecorded immune exposures were likely present. The donor tested CMV seropositive, placing the donor among the 290 or so seropositive members of the cohort. Each donor provided a peripheral blood sample, and peripheral blood mononuclear cells were used for TCR beta sequencing. Genomic DNA extraction from the blood cell samples was performed with the Qiagen DNeasy Blood Extraction Kit. Library preparation used the immunoSEQ multiplex PCR assay. For the multiplex PCR, a mixture combining 60 forward primers for TCR Vbeta segments and 13 reverse primers for TCR Jbeta segments was used. The CDR3 region of rearranged TCR beta genes was amplified from genomic DNA with a multiplex PCR assay. Amplified TCR beta libraries were sequenced as 87-base-pair reads on the Illumina HiSeq System. Under the source paper's analysis protocol: In a later analysis, some 80 million unique TCR beta chains were counted across the 666 repertoires, and around 11 million of these chains were shared by at least two donors. Raw reads were error-corrected and collapsed into unique sequences by a nearest-neighbor algorithm in which closely related sequences were merged to remove PCR and sequencing errors. CDR3 sequences were aligned to IMGT reference sequences to assign V, D and J gene segments. For a sequence to be retained, a match of at least six nucleotides was required to both a V gene segment and a J gene segment. A rearrangement counted as productive if the CDR3 had no stop codons and remained in frame with V and J, and every other rearrangement counted as non-productive. CDR3 was defined by IMGT convention, running from the second conserved V-encoded cysteine to the conserved J-encoded phenylalanine. The earlier analysis of some 550 of the donors excluded any sequence lacking an unambiguous match to a single V gene segment. An earlier analysis of several hundred of the donors called V segments functional above 56.7% productive rearrangements and segregating when the between-donor standard deviation exceeded 5%. A statistical classification framework was built for diagnosing cytomegalovirus status from the catalog of TCR beta chain sequences. A later analysis assigned V and J genes by comparing TCR nucleotide sequences with IMGT/GENE-DB human TR gene sequences. A later analysis assigned CDR3 sequences and most-parsimonious VDJ recombination scenarios with the TCRdist pipeline. In a later analysis, every TCR beta chain was defined by the combination of its CDR3 amino acid sequence and its V-gene family, and reads without a unique V-gene family were dropped. To address suspected cross-contamination and a sequencing artifact, a later analysis removed 592 highly shared, low-generation-probability nucleotide sequences. A later analysis calculated a clonal expansion index for each public chain from normalized within-repertoire ranks of inferred template counts. Generation probabilities in a later analysis came from a VDJ recombination model fitted to out-of-frame rearrangements, and those results were checked against IGoR. A later analysis scored TCR-TCR, TCR-HLA and TCR-CMV co-occurrence with hypergeometric tests, applying a repertoire-size bias correction to TCR pairs. A later analysis estimated false discovery rates by permuting HLA or CMV assignments 20 times. In a later analysis, co-occurring TCRs were grouped with DBSCAN, and TCRdist sequence similarity was added when clustering was performed within HLA-allele-positive subsets. Repertoires with fewer than 30,000 or more than 120,000 public chains were left out of co-occurrence clustering, as were about five repertoires with anomalous nucleotide sharing. TCRdb retrieved this table from immuneACCESS and kept in-frame rearrangements only. Not all clones are present; in checked studies, unresolved V genes account for under half, and no reason is known for the remainder. D and trimming were read from the DNA, whereas the V and J calls and clone size are those reported in that table. The sample has fewer than 200,000 clones on record, more than 65% of them singletons. The ten largest make up around 3% of the sample.

Material for sequencing was PBMCs. This clonotype originated in a woman aged 40 to 50 in good health and CMV-seropositive. The rearranged chain carries TRBV7-2 and TRBJ2-1; TRBD2 might be the D gene, on 6 matching bases. The CDR3 is CASSSPGTRSYNEQFF. The sequence in DNA is TGTGCCAGCAGCTCGCCCGGGACTCGTTCCTACAATGAGCAGTTCTTC.